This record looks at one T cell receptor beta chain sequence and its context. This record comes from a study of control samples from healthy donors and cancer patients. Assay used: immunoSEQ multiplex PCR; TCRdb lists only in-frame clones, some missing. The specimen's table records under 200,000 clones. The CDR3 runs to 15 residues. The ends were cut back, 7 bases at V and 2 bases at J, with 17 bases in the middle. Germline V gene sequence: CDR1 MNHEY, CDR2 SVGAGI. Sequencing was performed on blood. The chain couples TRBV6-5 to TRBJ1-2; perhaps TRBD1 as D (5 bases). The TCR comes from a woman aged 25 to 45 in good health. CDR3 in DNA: TGTGCCAGCAAGACCCCCGGGACGCCGAACTATGGCTACACCTTC. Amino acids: CASKTPGTPNYGYTF.